A single sample is the source of the 32 T cell receptor beta chains below, sequenced in a study of identical twins. TCRdb reanalysed the 5' RACE reads using MiXCR and keeps one entry per CDR3 protein. The table shows 500,000 to 550,000 distinct CDR3 sequences, with 22% occurring only once. The data also belong to a second study, concerning T cells expressing NK-cell markers.

Sequenced sample: CD4+ T cells sorted from blood. These receptors all stem from a woman under 30 in good health.

This clonotype was counted between two and nine times. This chain connects TRBV12-5 to TRBJ2-3, with 14 bases identical to TRBD2. V lost 6 bases, J lost 4 bases, and 6 bases stayed unmatched. Germline-derived CDR1 and CDR2 are LGHNT and FRNRAP. This CDR3 has 16 amino acids. The CDR3 DNA follows: TGTGCTAGTGGCCAGGGACTAGCGGGAGTCCCAGATACGCAGTATTTT. Protein product: CASGQGLAGVPDTQYF.

This chain joins TRBV12-3 or TRBV12-4 and TRBJ2-6; D uncertain. This CDR3 is built from 14 residues. V was cut by 7 bases and J by 1 base, with 8 bases left in between. The CDR3 sequence: CASKQWSGANVLTF. As DNA, the CDR3 is TGTGCCAGCAAACAGTGGTCTGGGGCCAACGTCCTGACTTTC.

The chain couples TRBV2 to TRBJ2-5, with unresolved D. The CDR3 totals 13 residues. CDR1 SNHLY and CDR2 FYNNEI come from the germline V gene. Trimming took 5 bases from V and 5 from J, leaving 12 bases between them. CDR3: CASSMVFGETQYF. The CDR3 DNA is TGTGCCAGCAGTATGGTATTCGGGGAGACCCAGTACTTC.

The rearrangement links TRBV10-3 to TRBJ1-1, with D possibly being TRBD1 (6 bases). Trimming removed 2 bases from V and 5 bases from J, with 15 bases in between. Germline V gene lookup returns CDR1 ENHRY and CDR2 SYGVKD. The CDR3 is made up of 15 amino acids. The CDR3 loop reads CAISEGAGVGTEAFF. In DNA, the CDR3 is TGTGCCATCAGTGAGGGAGCAGGGGTGGGTACTGAAGCTTTCTTT.

The chain employs TRBV6-5 and TRBJ2-4; D may match TRBD1 or TRBD2 (5 bases each). The length of the CDR3 is 14 residues. The germline V gene has CDR1 MNHEY and CDR2 SVGAGI. V was shortened by 4 bases and J by 5 bases, with 12 bases between the two germline ends. The CDR3 DNA reads as TGTGCCAGCAGTTCTTGGGACGGACAAAACATTCAGTACTTC. The encoded protein is CASSSWDGQNIQYF.

This sequence joins TRBV20-1 and TRBJ2-5; unclear D gene. This CDR3 comprises 13 residues. Trimming stripped 5 bases from V and 0 bases from J, with 10 bases between. The germline V gene has CDR1 DFQATT and CDR2 SNEGSKA (reference sequence). CDR3 DNA: TGCAGTGCTGGCCCCGGGTACCAAGAGACCCAGTACTTC. The encoded protein is CSAGPGYQETQYF.

This clonotype was observed a handful of times. The chain is built from TRBV20-1 and TRBJ2-7, with D perhaps matching TRBD1 (6 bases). V was trimmed by 1 base and J by 5 bases, leaving 9 bases between them. From germline, CDR1 is DFQATT and CDR2 SNEGSKA (reference sequence). The CDR3 is made up of 12 amino acids. CDR3 coding DNA: TGCAGTGCTAGAGCAGGGGACGACGAGCAGTACTTC. Its translation is CSARAGDDEQYF.

The chain employs TRBV7-9 and TRBJ2-4, with 7 bases fitting TRBD1. The V gene end was trimmed by 1 base and the J gene end by 6 bases; junction bases not matched to a gene: 6. The CDR3 consists of 15 residues. Germline CDR1 SEHNR, CDR2 FQNEAQ (reference sequence). As DNA, the CDR3 is TGTGCCAGCAGCTTAGGAGTGGGACAGAGAAACATTCAGTACTTC. Encoded protein: CASSLGVGQRNIQYF.

The chain carries TRBV14 and TRBJ2-5; D uncertain. There are 14 residues in the CDR3. Trimming took off 1 base at V and 2 bases at J, with 8 bases between the two ends. The germline V gene encodes CDR1 SGHDN and CDR2 FVKESK. CDR3 nucleotide sequence: TGTGCCAGCAGCCAAGTCTACAGTCAAGAGACCCAGTACTTC. As protein: CASSQVYSQETQYF.

This clonotype was picked up a small number of times. The V and J genes are TRBV20-1 and TRBJ1-5; tentatively, D is TRBD1 (5 bases). This CDR3 has 13 amino acids. The V end lost 3 bases, the J end lost 6 bases, and 12 bases lay between the germline ends. In germline, CDR1 is DFQATT, CDR2 SNEGSKA (reference sequence). CDR3 in DNA: TGCAGTGCTAGTCGGGGGTTTGGTCAGCCCCAGCATTTT. It yields the protein CSASRGFGQPQHF.

Only a few counts were recorded for this clonotype. The J gene is TRBJ2-7, the V gene TRBV3-1, with TRBD2 matching over 14 bases. With V trimmed by 4 bases and J by 10 bases, 3 bases remained unmatched. The CDR3 extends over 13 amino acids. The germline V gene has CDR1 LGHDT and CDR2 YNNKEL (reference sequence). The CDR3 nucleotides read TGTGCCAGCAGCCCCGGGACTAGCGGGAGTCAGTACTTC. Translation gives CASSPGTSGSQYF.

The rearrangement links TRBV20-1 to TRBJ1-1, with D perhaps TRBD1 (5 bases). V was clipped by 3 bases and J by 6 bases, with 23 bases between them. The CDR3 is 16 amino acids. CDR1 is DFQATT and CDR2 is SNEGSKA in the germline V gene (reference sequence). CDR3 coding DNA: TGCAGTGCTAGCCTAGGTCCAGGGCCGTTCAATTCTGAAGCTTTCTTT. Protein product: CSASLGPGPFNSEAFF.

The CDR3 spells CASSPRGLAGAGSSYNEQFF. CDR3 coding DNA: TGTGCCAGCAGCCCTAGGGGACTAGCGGGAGCCGGGAGTTCCTACAATGAGCAGTTCTTC. The chain is built from TRBV12-3 or TRBV12-4 and TRBJ2-1, with 14 bases lining up with TRBD2. The V and J ends lost 6 bases and 1 base, in that order; junction bases with no gene match: 14. The CDR3 is made up of 20 amino acids.

In the case of this clonotype: The junction departs from germline at one end; a sequencing error may be responsible. The chain uses TRBV23-1 and TRBJ2-7; D may be TRBD2 (6 bases). TRBV23-1 is an ORF; its function is uncertain. The CDR3 runs to 11 residues. The CDR3: CASPGVTRRDF. In DNA form, the CDR3 reads TGCGCCAGCCCGGGGGTAACCAGACGGGACTTC.

The CDR3 sequence: CASSRGRVEQYF. The CDR3 nucleotides read TGTGCCAGCAGCCGGGGGCGGGTCGAGCAGTACTTC. The chain couples TRBV7-2 to TRBJ2-7; the D call may be TRBD1 or TRBD2 (6 bases each). Germline loops: CDR1 SGHTA, CDR2 FQGNSA. Trimming took off 5 bases at V and 6 bases at J, with 11 bases between the two ends. The CDR3 sequence is 12 residues long.

This clonotype came up a few times. The CDR3 loop reads CASSRDVSYNEQFF. The CDR3 DNA follows: TGCGCCAGCAGTAGAGATGTTTCCTACAATGAGCAGTTCTTC. The chain has TRBV5-1 and TRBJ2-1; D not certain. Per the germline V gene, CDR1 is SGHRS and CDR2 is YFSETQ. V was shortened by 5 bases and J by 1 base, with 10 bases between the two germline ends. The CDR3 sequence is 14 residues long.

This clonotype has at least ten counts. The CDR3 is CASGPQGASPLHF. The CDR3 region has the DNA TGTGCCAGCGGCCCCCAGGGTGCTTCACCCCTCCACTTT. The chain links TRBV12-3 or TRBV12-4 to TRBJ1-6; D perhaps matches TRBD1 (5 bases). The CDR3 is made up of 13 amino acids. V was trimmed by 8 bases and J by 9 bases, leaving 14 bases between them.

The chain combines TRBV5-1 with TRBJ2-2; no reliable D call. Germline-derived CDR1 and CDR2 are SGHRS and YFSETQ. Trimming pared 7 bases from V and 2 bases from J, leaving 12 bases between. The CDR3 length is 14 residues. This CDR3 is CASSGLPNTGELFF. The CDR3 region has the DNA TGCGCCAGCTCCGGGTTGCCAAACACCGGGGAGCTGTTTTTT.

This clonotype has only a few counts. The chain employs TRBV6-1 and TRBJ2-3; 10 bases are a match to TRBD2. The CDR3 runs to 14 residues. With 6 bases clipped from V and 5 bases from J, the junction kept 5 bases outside the gene matches. Germline V gene data show CDR1 as MNHNS and CDR2 as SASEGT. CDR3 amino acids: CASSRLAGGDTQYF. CDR3 in DNA: TGTGCCAGCAGCCGATTAGCGGGGGGAGATACGCAGTATTTT.

The chain combines TRBV6-2 or TRBV6-3 with TRBJ2-1, with D maybe TRBD2 (5 bases). The CDR3 totals 12 residues. V was cut by 7 bases and J by 7 bases, with 11 bases left in between. The germline V gene encodes CDR1 MNHEY and CDR2 SVGEGT. DNA of the CDR3: TGTGCCAGCACTTGGGAGCCTAATGAGCAGTTCTTC. Encoded protein: CASTWEPNEQFF.

This clonotype was seen a few times. CDR3 residues: CASSLGLAANNEQFF. The CDR3, as DNA: TGCGCCAGCAGCTTGGGGCTAGCAGCTAACAATGAGCAGTTCTTC. The chain uses TRBV5-1 and TRBJ2-1; D is perhaps TRBD2 (5 bases). The CDR3 sequence is 15 residues long. V lost 0 bases to trimming and J lost 5 bases, with 12 bases between them. Germline values: CDR1 SGHRS, CDR2 YFSETQ.

The CDR3 sequence: CASSLLPRDGYTF. In nucleotides, the CDR3 is TGCGCCAGCAGCTTACTTCCTCGAGATGGCTACACCTTC. The V gene is TRBV5-1, the J gene TRBJ1-2; unclear D gene. The CDR3 totals 13 residues. The V end was cut by 2 bases, the J end by 6 bases, with 11 bases between. Germline lookup yields CDR1 SGHRS and CDR2 YFSETQ.

This clonotype has only a few counts. This chain joins TRBV30 and TRBJ1-5; no firm D call. Germline V CDR1 and CDR2: GTSNPN, SVGIG (reference sequence). Between the trimmed V and J ends, which lost 2 bases and 2 bases, there was a span of 7 bases. The CDR3 spans 13 residues. The CDR3 bases are TGTGCCTGGAGTCGTGTTGGCAATCAGCCCCAGCATTTT. Amino acid sequence: CAWSRVGNQPQHF.

V gene TRBV10-3 combines with J gene TRBJ1-1; D gene ambiguous. The germline V gene encodes CDR1 ENHRY and CDR2 SYGVKD. The CDR3 contains 13 residues. V was clipped by 6 bases and J by 3 bases, with 11 bases between them. In DNA, the CDR3 is TGTGCCATCAGACCCCAGCAAGACACTGAAGCTTTCTTT. Its translation: CAIRPQQDTEAFF.

This clonotype turned up a few times. This chain uses TRBV27 with TRBJ2-6; D is unresolved. The germline CDR1 and CDR2 sequences are MNHEY and SMNVEV (reference sequence). Trimming shortened V by 7 bases and J by 4 bases, and 11 bases separated the two germline ends. The CDR3 is made up of 14 amino acids. CDR3 nucleotides: TGTGCCAGCACCCCATTAGTAGGGGCCAACGTCCTGACTTTC. Protein product: CASTPLVGANVLTF.

This clonotype was picked up a small number of times. This chain uses TRBV12-3 or TRBV12-4 with TRBJ1-1; D ambiguous. Trimming shortened V by 3 bases and J by 3 bases, and 11 bases separated the two germline ends. The CDR3 runs to 14 residues. The CDR3, as DNA: TGTGCCAGCAGTTTTGCCCGCGGGGACACTGAAGCTTTCTTT. This gives the protein CASSFARGDTEAFF.

This clonotype was observed a few times. This sequence joins TRBV27 and TRBJ2-3, with a possible D match to TRBD2 (6 bases). The length of the CDR3 is 16 residues. Germline CDR1 reads MNHEY; CDR2 reads SMNVEV (reference sequence). Trimming left V 5 bases short and J 6 bases short, with 21 bases between. This chain's CDR3 is CASSPLPSPGEDTQYF. The CDR3 bases are TGTGCCAGCAGTCCACTACCTAGCCCGGGGGAGGATACGCAGTATTTT.

This clonotype was counted a few times. The chain uses TRBV10-3 and TRBJ2-7, with D possibly TRBD2 on 6 matching bases. Per germline, CDR1 ENHRY and CDR2 SYGVKD. The V end was cut by 8 bases, the J end by 2 bases, with 13 bases between. This CDR3 region has 13 residues. The CDR3 sequence: CAILGTGTYEQYF. CDR3 coding DNA: TGTGCCATCCTCGGGACTGGTACCTACGAGCAGTACTTC.

This clonotype was recorded a few times. V is TRBV20-1 and J is TRBJ2-7; D is uncertain. Germline loops: CDR1 DFQATT, CDR2 SNEGSKA (reference sequence). The V and J ends lost 5 bases and 5 bases respectively, with 13 bases between them. The CDR3 has 12 residues. DNA of the CDR3: TGCAGTGCTGTATGGGCAGGACACGAGCAGTACTTC. It is translated as CSAVWAGHEQYF.

The count of this clonotype is one. The V gene is TRBV27, the J gene TRBJ2-3; D is perhaps TRBD1 or TRBD2 (6 bases each). The CDR3 length is 16 residues. With 5 bases removed from V and 1 base from J, the gap between germline ends came to 16 bases. Germline CDR1 is MNHEY and CDR2 is SMNVEV (reference sequence). CDR3 in DNA: TGTGCCAGCAGTCCCCAGAGGGGGGCCCGCACAGATACGCAGTATTTT. It yields the protein CASSPQRGARTDTQYF.

V gene TRBV20-1 combines with J gene TRBJ1-1; D possibly corresponds to TRBD1 (5 bases). Germline values: CDR1 DFQATT, CDR2 SNEGSKA (reference sequence). The CDR3 is made up of 14 amino acids. Trimming pared 5 bases from V and 4 bases from J, leaving 17 bases between. The CDR3 coding sequence is TGCAGTGCTGTCAGGGACTCCCCAGGCACTGAAGCTTTCTTT. Translated, it gives CSAVRDSPGTEAFF.

This chain joins TRBV20-1 and TRBJ2-5, with TRBD2 identical over 7 bases. This CDR3 is 15 amino acids long. V lost 4 bases and J lost 4; bases outside the gene matches: 12. Germline CDR1 reads DFQATT; CDR2 reads SNEGSKA (reference sequence). DNA of the CDR3: TGCAGTGCTAATAGAGGCGGGAGACATGCAGAGACCCAGTACTTC. It encodes CSANRGGRHAETQYF.